Below, 6 T cell receptor beta chains from the same sample are listed, as sequenced in a study of cytomegalovirus exposure and HLA in healthy donors listed by TCRdb under 2017. The library relied on the immunoSEQ multiplex PCR assay. For the multiplex PCR, a mixture combining 60 forward primers for TCR Vbeta segments and 13 reverse primers for TCR Jbeta segments was used. Sourced from immuneACCESS, this table was stored by TCRdb with only in-frame sequences that have V and J called. A share of the clones is absent; for the studies checked, an unresolved V gene accounts for under half, and the remainder has no known explanation. In this sample's table one finds roughly 78,000 clones. Of the sample, less than 6% falls within the top ten clones. What was sequenced was PBMCs. The receptors were gathered from a man aged 35-49 years in good health and CMV-seronegative.

The genes are TRBV30 and TRBJ2-7, with 9 bases aligning to TRBD1. The CDR3 contains 12 residues. Germline V gene lookup returns CDR1 GTSNPN and CDR2 SVGIG (reference sequence). V shed 8 bases and J 0 bases; nucleotides not matched to a gene: 2. CDR3 residues: CAGQGHSYEQYF. CDR3 sequence (DNA): TGTGCCGGACAGGGGCACTCCTACGAGCAGTACTTC.

This chain joins TRBV9 and TRBJ2-2; D gene unclear. CDR3 size: 14 residues. Germline CDR1 and CDR2: SGDLS and YYNGEE. Trimming took 3 bases from V and 6 from J, leaving 12 bases between them. CDR3 DNA: TGTGCCAGCAGCGCCCGACGAGAGGCCGGGGAGCTGTTTTTT. Translated, it gives CASSARREAGELFF.

The rearrangement uses TRBV5-6 and TRBJ1-5; 7 bases match TRBD1. CDR1 and CDR2 from the germline V gene are SGHDT and YYEEEE. The V gene end was trimmed by 3 bases and the J gene end by 5 bases; junction bases not matched to a gene: 2. The CDR3 totals 13 residues. CDR3: CASSYGTDQPQHF. DNA of the CDR3: TGTGCCAGCAGCTACGGGACAGATCAGCCCCAGCATTTT.

The chain employs TRBV5-1 and TRBJ2-2; no firm D call. The V and J ends lost 9 bases and 0 bases respectively, with 12 bases between them. The germline gives CDR1 SGHRS, CDR2 YFSETQ. The CDR3 sequence is 14 residues long. The CDR3 region has the DNA TGCGCCACCACAGATTACCCGAACACCGGGGAGCTGTTTTTT. Translation gives CATTDYPNTGELFF.

The J gene is TRBJ2-2, the V gene TRBV5-1, with 8 nucleotides matching TRBD1. Germline assignment: CDR1 SGHRS and CDR2 YFSETQ. This CDR3 contains 15 residues. The V and J ends lost 4 bases and 1 base, in that order; junction bases with no gene match: 3. CDR3 region: CASSPDRGNTGELFF. In DNA, the CDR3 is TGCGCCAGCAGCCCAGACAGGGGGAACACCGGGGAGCTGTTTTTT.

The V call is TRBV6-6, the J call TRBJ2-7; D may be TRBD1 (6 bases). V lost 5 bases and J 2 bases, leaving 13 bases between the germline ends. The length of the CDR3 is 14 residues. Germline V gene sequence: CDR1 MNHNY, CDR2 SVGAGI (reference sequence). The DNA of the CDR3 is TGTGCCAGCAGTAATAGACAGGTCCCCTACGAGCAGTACTTC. This translates into CASSNRQVPYEQYF.